This TCR beta chain was observed in a study of cytomegalovirus exposure and HLA in healthy donors. General study points: A later analysis reportedly identified an Asian-associated ancestry cluster as carrying fewer N-insertions than the approximately 620-donor mean.

Germline lookup yields CDR1 SGHVS and CDR2 FNYEAQ. The CDR3 has 17 amino acids. The V segment lost 2 bases and the J segment 5 bases; nucleotides outside the gene matches: 8. For this clone: As yet, its antigen is unknown.

The PCR had 60 Vbeta and 13 Jbeta primers. The data were produced by immunoSEQ multiplex PCR, yet TCRdb's version contains in-frame clones alone and is incomplete. Of 150,000 to 200,000 clones listed, 80% to 90% were seen once; the top ten hold almost 9.5%. Sequencing input: PBMCs. This TCR came from a man aged 18-30 years in good health and CMV-seropositive. The chain is built from TRBV7-6 and TRBJ2-5; 13 nucleotides align to TRBD2. CDR3 sequence reads: CASSLSTSGGPWETQYF. The CDR3 region has the DNA TGTGCCAGCAGCTTATCGACTAGCGGGGGGCCCTGGGAGACCCAGTACTTC.